This is a list of T cell receptor beta chains from one sample in a study of blood T cell repertoires in COVID-19. The method was immunoSEQ multiplex PCR; TCRdb's version includes in-frame clones alone and lacks a portion of them. The table has 45,000 to 70,000 clones, approximately 90% seen once; the top ten hold roughly 7%. Material: peripheral blood. The receptors shown here come from a woman in her sixties with active or convalescent COVID-19. Each CDR3 is given with its conserved first and last residue. The D gene is left open where the match is weak.

CDR3 length	V gene	D gene	CDR3 protein
15	TRBV6-6	.	CASSYLDSSGNTIYF
16	TRBV6-5	TRBD2	CASSYSTSGGYNEQFF
15	TRBV7-2	TRBD2	CASSLVGGSSDTQYF
14	TRBV7-2	TRBD1	CASSFLGQNNEQFF
15	TRBV6-5	TRBD1	CASTTTSGTGDGYTF
15	TRBV6-5	TRBD1	CASSRQGQGGQPQHF
12	TRBV14	.	CASSLRINEQFF
15	TRBV2	.	CASRISGSSYNEQFF
12	TRBV19	TRBD1	CATRQGDQPQHF
13	TRBV29-1	.	CSVEGASGETQYF
16	TRBV6-6	TRBD1	CASSYAQGARSDTQYF
13	TRBV5-1	.	CASQDTMNTEAFF
13	TRBV10-3	.	CAIRDSVNTEAFF
13	TRBV28	TRBD1	CASRDSPGQAGRF
15	TRBV3-1/TRBV3-2	TRBD2	CASSQLLAGGNEQFF
13	TRBV5-1	.	CASSLGGNYGYTF
15	TRBV27	.	CASSLFWDTLEGYTF
16	TRBV30	TRBD2	CAWSPLAASSYNEQFF
12	TRBV3-1/TRBV3-2	.	CASSAGAGELFF
16	TRBV5-4	.	CASSYLTGPVNYGYTF
13	TRBV12-3/TRBV12-4	.	CASSSTLFNEQFF
15	TRBV2	.	CASNNRGHPQETQYF
13	TRBV29-1	.	CSVEQGPTTEAFF
17	TRBV9	TRBD2	CASSRRLAGGGADTQYF
12	TRBV11-3	.	CASSLDRYEQFF